A selection of T cell receptor beta chains follows, all from one sample in a study of control samples from healthy donors and cancer patients. The repertoire was sequenced with immunoSEQ multiplex PCR; TCRdb's copy has only in-frame clones and lacks some. The profile shows some 28,000 clones, about 83% of them singletons. Sequencing was performed on PBMCs. The receptors shown here come from a woman aged 40 to 50 with lung cancer. Each CDR3 is given with its conserved first and last residue. Fields, in order: clone size, V gene, D gene, J gene, CDR3 protein, CDR3 DNA. The D gene is left open where the match is weak. Clone sizes are given selectively: once, few, many, or a class where the clone is expanded.

abundance: -; v_gene: TRBV3-1/TRBV3-2; d_gene: -; j_gene: TRBJ2-7; CDR3aa: CASSLRDASYEQYF; CDR3nt: TGTGCCAGCAGCCTCCGGGACGCCTCCTACGAGCAGTACTTC
abundance: -; v_gene: TRBV7-9; d_gene: -; j_gene: TRBJ2-3; CDR3aa: CASSFVDTQYF; CDR3nt: TGTGCCAGCAGCTTTGTGGATACGCAGTATTTT
abundance: -; v_gene: TRBV7-2; d_gene: -; j_gene: TRBJ2-3; CDR3aa: CASSPGPYTDTQYF; CDR3nt: TGTGCCAGCAGCCCGGGACCTTACACAGATACGCAGTATTTT
abundance: -; v_gene: TRBV18; d_gene: -; j_gene: TRBJ1-5; CDR3aa: CASSPRGEQPQHF; CDR3nt: TGTGCCAGCTCACCACGGGGGGAGCAGCCCCAGCATTTT
abundance: -; v_gene: TRBV20-1; d_gene: -; j_gene: TRBJ1-1; CDR3aa: CSASNRDTEAFF; CDR3nt: TGCAGTGCTAGTAACAGGGACACTGAAGCTTTCTTT
abundance: -; v_gene: TRBV6-1; d_gene: -; j_gene: TRBJ2-7; CDR3aa: CASSDRDSSAYEQYF; CDR3nt: TGTGCCAGCAGTGACCGGGACTCAAGTGCCTACGAGCAGTACTTC
abundance: -; v_gene: TRBV19; d_gene: -; j_gene: TRBJ1-1; CDR3aa: CASSIGNTEAFF; CDR3nt: TGTGCCAGTAGTATAGGGAACACTGAAGCTTTCTTT
abundance: -; v_gene: TRBV5-4; d_gene: -; j_gene: TRBJ1-2; CDR3aa: CASSLASVLGGYTF; CDR3nt: TGTGCCAGCAGCTTGGCCTCCGTCCTGGGTGGCTACACCTTC
abundance: -; v_gene: TRBV6-2/TRBV6-3; d_gene: TRBD2; j_gene: TRBJ2-2; CDR3aa: CASSVTSVGELFF; CDR3nt: TGTGCCAGCAGTGTCACTAGCGTCGGGGAGCTGTTTTTT
abundance: -; v_gene: TRBV4-3; d_gene: -; j_gene: TRBJ1-1; CDR3aa: CASSFYTNRGPMNTEAFF; CDR3nt: TGCGCCAGCAGCTTCTACACGAACCGTGGTCCCATGAACACTGAAGCTTTCTTT
abundance: -; v_gene: TRBV4-1; d_gene: -; j_gene: TRBJ2-3; CDR3aa: CASSQVDLGFTDTQYF; CDR3nt: TGCGCCAGCAGCCAAGTCGATCTGGGTTTCACAGATACGCAGTATTTT
abundance: -; v_gene: TRBV19; d_gene: -; j_gene: TRBJ2-4; CDR3aa: CASSPDREIGNIQYF; CDR3nt: TGTGCCAGTAGCCCGGACCGGGAAATCGGAAACATTCAGTACTTC
abundance: -; v_gene: TRBV7-6; d_gene: -; j_gene: TRBJ2-2; CDR3aa: CASSLSGGGTGELFF; CDR3nt: TGTGCCAGCAGCTTAAGTGGGGGTGGAACCGGGGAGCTGTTTTTT
abundance: -; v_gene: TRBV7-2; d_gene: -; j_gene: TRBJ1-5; CDR3aa: CASSARPSEGNQPQHF; CDR3nt: TGTGCCAGCAGCGCGCGGCCCTCCGAGGGGAATCAGCCCCAGCATTTT
abundance: -; v_gene: TRBV30; d_gene: -; j_gene: TRBJ2-2; CDR3aa: CAWSDNPGWDTGELFF; CDR3nt: TGTGCCTGGAGTGATAACCCAGGGTGGGACACCGGGGAGCTGTTTTTT
abundance: once; v_gene: TRBV5-4; d_gene: -; j_gene: TRBJ2-1; CDR3aa: CASSLVGSYNEQFF; CDR3nt: TGTGCCAGCAGCTTGGTAGGCTCCTACAATGAGCAGTTCTTC
abundance: once; v_gene: TRBV5-5; d_gene: -; j_gene: TRBJ2-7; CDR3aa: CASSLAGTPMTYEQYF; CDR3nt: TGTGCCAGCAGCTTGGCCGGCACTCCGATGACCTACGAGCAGTACTTC
abundance: -; v_gene: TRBV6-5; d_gene: TRBD1; j_gene: TRBJ1-2; CDR3aa: CASGTDRGFSYGYTF; CDR3nt: TGTGCCAGCGGAACGGACAGGGGCTTCTCCTATGGCTACACCTTC
abundance: -; v_gene: TRBV9; d_gene: TRBD1; j_gene: TRBJ2-1; CDR3aa: CASSVEDRYNEQFF; CDR3nt: TGTGCCAGCAGCGTAGAGGACAGGTACAATGAGCAGTTCTTC
abundance: -; v_gene: TRBV2; d_gene: -; j_gene: TRBJ1-5; CDR3aa: CASGEGGSNQPQHF; CDR3nt: TGTGCCAGCGGTGAGGGGGGCAGCAATCAGCCCCAGCATTTT
abundance: few; v_gene: TRBV6-5; d_gene: -; j_gene: TRBJ1-6; CDR3aa: CASQKGGSNSPLHF; CDR3nt: TGTGCCAGCCAAAAGGGGGGAAGTAATTCACCCCTCCACTTT
abundance: -; v_gene: TRBV29-1; d_gene: -; j_gene: TRBJ2-2; CDR3aa: CSVEFIGQRTGELFF; CDR3nt: TGCAGCGTTGAATTTATAGGGCAGCGCACCGGGGAGCTGTTTTTT
abundance: -; v_gene: TRBV30; d_gene: -; j_gene: TRBJ2-1; CDR3aa: CAWRQGTYNEQFF; CDR3nt: TGTGCCTGGAGACAGGGAACCTACAATGAGCAGTTCTTC
abundance: -; v_gene: TRBV5-5; d_gene: -; j_gene: TRBJ2-2; CDR3aa: CASRELAGTGELFF; CDR3nt: TGTGCCAGCAGGGAACTAGCAGGCACCGGGGAGCTGTTTTTT
abundance: -; v_gene: TRBV14; d_gene: -; j_gene: TRBJ1-3; CDR3aa: CASSQADEGNTIYF; CDR3nt: TGTGCCAGCAGCCAAGCAGATGAGGGAAACACCATATATTTT
abundance: -; v_gene: TRBV2; d_gene: -; j_gene: TRBJ2-1; CDR3aa: CASSDGGGDNNEQFF; CDR3nt: TGTGCCAGCAGTGATGGTGGGGGCGACAACAATGAGCAGTTCTTC
abundance: -; v_gene: TRBV5-5; d_gene: -; j_gene: TRBJ2-5; CDR3aa: CASSYLRTQYF; CDR3nt: TGTGCCAGCAGCTATCTGAGGACCCAGTACTTC
abundance: -; v_gene: TRBV7-9; d_gene: TRBD1; j_gene: TRBJ2-1; CDR3aa: CASSPSRGWNEQFF; CDR3nt: TGTGCCAGCAGCCCTTCCAGGGGGTGGAATGAGCAGTTCTTC
abundance: -; v_gene: TRBV20-1; d_gene: -; j_gene: TRBJ2-3; CDR3aa: CTCLFTDTQYF; CDR3nt: TGCACCTGCCTCTTCACAGATACGCAGTATTTT
abundance: once; v_gene: TRBV28; d_gene: TRBD2; j_gene: TRBJ2-2; CDR3aa: CASSLWRLAGGPGELFF; CDR3nt: TGTGCCAGCAGTTTATGGAGACTAGCGGGGGGCCCGGGGGAGCTGTTTTTT
abundance: few; v_gene: TRBV7-2; d_gene: -; j_gene: TRBJ2-5; CDR3aa: CASSLRGSWETQYF; CDR3nt: TGTGCCAGCAGCTTACGTGGCTCGTGGGAGACCCAGTACTTC
abundance: once; v_gene: TRBV5-6; d_gene: -; j_gene: TRBJ1-5; CDR3aa: CASSLLGRESDQPQHF; CDR3nt: TGTGCCAGCAGCCTCCTAGGGAGGGAATCCGATCAGCCCCAGCATTTT
abundance: -; v_gene: TRBV27; d_gene: -; j_gene: TRBJ2-3; CDR3aa: CASSPHRTGTDTQYF; CDR3nt: TGTGCCAGCAGTCCCCATCGGACTGGGACAGATACGCAGTATTTT
abundance: -; v_gene: TRBV4-1; d_gene: TRBD1; j_gene: TRBJ2-5; CDR3aa: CASSQDRQGRGETQYF; CDR3nt: TGCGCCAGCAGCCAAGATAGACAGGGGAGAGGCGAGACCCAGTACTTC
abundance: -; v_gene: TRBV12-3/TRBV12-4; d_gene: -; j_gene: TRBJ2-3; CDR3aa: CAMGSSTDTQYF; CDR3nt: TGTGCTATGGGTAGTAGCACAGATACGCAGTATTTT
abundance: -; v_gene: TRBV19; d_gene: -; j_gene: TRBJ1-6; CDR3aa: CASSMGGAARWNSPLHF; CDR3nt: TGTGCCAGTAGTATGGGAGGGGCCGCTAGATGGAATTCACCCCTCCACTTT
abundance: -; v_gene: TRBV5-8; d_gene: -; j_gene: TRBJ1-1; CDR3aa: CASSLGQGYDEAFF; CDR3nt: TGTGCCAGCAGCTTGGGTCAGGGGTATGATGAAGCTTTCTTT
abundance: -; v_gene: TRBV25-1; d_gene: -; j_gene: TRBJ1-5; CDR3aa: CASSDGGANQPQHF; CDR3nt: TGTGCCAGCAGTGACGGGGGAGCAAATCAGCCCCAGCATTTT
abundance: -; v_gene: TRBV18; d_gene: -; j_gene: TRBJ2-1; CDR3aa: CASSPPRDNNEQFF; CDR3nt: TGTGCCAGCTCACCCCCCCGCGACAACAATGAGCAGTTCTTC
abundance: -; v_gene: TRBV5-5; d_gene: TRBD2; j_gene: TRBJ2-5; CDR3aa: CASSLFREAGAETQYF; CDR3nt: TGTGCCAGCAGCTTGTTTCGCGAAGCGGGAGCGGAGACCCAGTACTTC
abundance: -; v_gene: TRBV7-8; d_gene: TRBD1; j_gene: TRBJ1-2; CDR3aa: CASSRGTGFFSVYGYTF; CDR3nt: TGTGCCAGCAGTCGGGGGACAGGGTTTTTTTCAGTCTATGGCTACACCTTC